This T cell receptor (beta chain) derives from a study of Graves' ophthalmopathy and Graves' hyperthyroidism. At the level of the study: Peripheral blood samples were taken at initial diagnosis, before any treatment.

This clonotype showed up just a few times. Its antigen remains unidentified. From germline, CDR1 is MNHNY and CDR2 SVGAGI (reference sequence). Trimming left V 5 bases short and J 2 bases short, with 10 bases between. CDR3 length equals 13 residues. Amplified TCR beta CDR3 regions were obtained using RNA transcripts as template. The authors performed first-round RT-PCR with HTBI primers and then a second-round multiplex PCR. A single record per CDR3 protein comes from TCRdb applying MiXCR to the multiplex PCR reads. The sample gives about 640,000 distinct CDR3 sequences, more than 40% of which show up once; 3% to 4% is in the top ten. Study-wide results and limits: Predictions made by the model for ophthalmopathy progression reached roughly 64% sensitivity and around 72% specificity.

The sequence derives from an adult man with Graves' ophthalmopathy. The sequencing sample was made of peripheral blood. V and J are TRBV6-6 and TRBJ2-7; possibly TRBD1 for D (5 bases). The CDR3 region is CASSERQPYEQYF. The CDR3 DNA sequence: TGTGCCAGCAGTGAACGACAGCCCTACGAGCAGTACTTC.